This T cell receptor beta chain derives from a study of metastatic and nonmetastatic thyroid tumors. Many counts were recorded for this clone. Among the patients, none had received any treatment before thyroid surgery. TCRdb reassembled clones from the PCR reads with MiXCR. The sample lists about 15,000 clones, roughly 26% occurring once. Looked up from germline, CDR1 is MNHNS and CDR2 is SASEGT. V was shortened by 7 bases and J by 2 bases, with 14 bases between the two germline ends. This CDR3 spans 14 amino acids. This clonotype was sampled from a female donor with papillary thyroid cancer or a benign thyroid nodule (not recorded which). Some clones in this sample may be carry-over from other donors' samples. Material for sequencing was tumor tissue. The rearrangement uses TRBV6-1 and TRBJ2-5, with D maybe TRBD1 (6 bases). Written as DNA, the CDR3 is TGTGCCAGCAAAATACAGGGATGGCAAGAGACCCAGTACTTC. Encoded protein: CASKIQGWQETQYF.